This entry lists 23 T cell receptor beta chains sequenced from one sample in a study of blood T cell repertoires in COVID-19. Sequencing was performed with immunoSEQ multiplex PCR; in TCRdb, only in-frame clones are kept and a portion is missing. The profile shows about 99,000 clones, more than 85% of them singletons. Sequencing was done on a sample of peripheral blood. Source of these receptors: a human donor in a cohort sampled during active COVID-19.

The chain employs TRBV19 and TRBJ2-7; 8 nucleotides align to TRBD2. Trimming took 8 bases from V and 2 from J; bases not matched to a gene: 5. CDR3 length: 13 residues. The germline CDR1 and CDR2 sequences are LNHDA and SQIVND (reference sequence). The CDR3 sequence is CASGLAWPYEQYF. CDR3 nucleotides: TGTGCCAGTGGACTAGCCTGGCCCTACGAGCAGTACTTC.

The V and J genes are TRBV7-8 and TRBJ1-3; D not resolved. The ends were cut back, 1 base at V and 1 base at J, with 11 bases in the middle. This CDR3 is 16 amino acids long. The germline V gene encodes CDR1 SGHVS and CDR2 FQNEAQ. The CDR3 is CASSLGRGKSGNTIYF. Written as DNA, the CDR3 is TGTGCCAGCAGCTTAGGTCGGGGAAAGTCTGGAAACACCATATATTTT. Based on the CDR3 plus reference TRBV7-8 and TRBJ1-3, the full variable domain is GAGVSQSPRYKVAKRGQDVALRCDPISGHVSLFWYQQALGQGPEFLTYFQNEAQLDKSGLPSDRFFAERPEGSVSTLKIQRTQQEDSAVYLCASSLGRGKSGNTIYFGEGSWLTVV.

The chain couples TRBV7-2 to TRBJ2-6, with a possible D match to TRBD1 (6 bases). The ends were cut back, 5 bases at V and 4 bases at J, with 15 bases in the middle. CDR1 and CDR2 (germline): SGHTA, FQGNSA. CDR3 length: 16 residues. This CDR3 reads CASSLEQGLGANVLTF. CDR3 bases: TGTGCCAGCAGCCTCGAACAGGGCCTAGGGGCCAACGTCCTGACTTTC.

This sequence joins TRBV27 and TRBJ1-1, with unresolved D. Per germline, CDR1 MNHEY and CDR2 SMNVEV (reference sequence). The V end lost 3 bases, the J end lost 1 base, and 6 bases lay between the germline ends. This CDR3 is built from 13 residues. The CDR3 loop is CASSLAQNTEAFF. For the CDR3, the DNA is TGTGCCAGCAGTTTGGCACAGAACACTGAAGCTTTCTTT.

The chain joins TRBV21-1 to TRBJ1-1; TRBD1, the table's D call, lacks a check against the DNA. TRBV21-1 represents a pseudogene. CDR3 length: 16 amino acids. CDR3 sequence reads: CASSKGSRQARTEAFF. CDR3 in DNA: TGTGCCAGCAGCAAAGGTAGCCGACAGGCTCGCACTGAAGCTTTCTTT.

The chain carries TRBV27 and TRBJ2-1; D ambiguous. CDR1 MNHEY and CDR2 SMNVEV come from the germline V gene (reference sequence). This CDR3 spans 15 amino acids. V lost 5 bases and J 0 bases, leaving 11 bases between the germline ends. This CDR3 reads CASSPTTSSYNEQFF. The CDR3 coding sequence is TGTGCCAGCAGTCCCACCACGAGCTCCTACAATGAGCAGTTCTTC.

This clone is a singleton in its sample. The chain recombines TRBV12-3 or TRBV12-4 with TRBJ1-2; tentatively, D is TRBD1 (5 bases). Deletions cut 2 bases from V and 4 bases from J, with 8 bases between. CDR3 length equals 13 residues. The CDR3 here is CASSLTGSYGYTF. For the CDR3, the DNA is TGTGCCAGCAGTTTAACAGGAAGCTATGGCTACACCTTC.

The chain carries TRBV4-1 and TRBJ2-7; 11 bases are shared with TRBD2. This CDR3 comprises 16 residues. Unmatched junction bases numbered 11, after V lost 3 bases and J lost 7 bases. Looked up from germline, CDR1 is MGHRA and CDR2 is YSYEKL. The CDR3, as DNA: TGCGCCAGCAGCCACAATAGCGGGAGGGCCCTCGGGGAGCAGTACTTC. Translated: CASSHNSGRALGEQYF.

The rearrangement links TRBV5-6 to TRBJ1-3; the D is unclear. The CDR3 runs to 15 residues. Trimming shortened V by 0 bases and J by 3 bases, and 10 bases separated the two germline ends. Germline-derived CDR1 and CDR2 are SGHDT and YYEEEE. The CDR3 coding sequence is TGTGCCAGCAGCTTGGACCCAATCGGTGGAAACACCATATATTTT. Protein sequence: CASSLDPIGGNTIYF.

The J gene is TRBJ1-1, the V gene TRBV13; weak D call: TRBD1 (6 bases). V lost 0 bases and J 3 bases, leaving 11 bases between the germline ends. The CDR3 spans 15 residues. The germline V gene has CDR1 PRHDT and CDR2 FYEKMQ (reference sequence). The CDR3 DNA reads TGTGCCAGCAGCTTAGGCAGGGCAGGGGACACTGAAGCTTTCTTT. The encoded protein is CASSLGRAGDTEAFF.

Details on this clone: Other DNA sequences in the sample encode the same CDR3. This chain joins TRBV19 and TRBJ2-7; 8 bases agree with TRBD1. The V gene's germline CDR1 is LNHDA and CDR2 SQIVND (reference sequence). J was trimmed by 1 base and V by 7 bases; bases with no gene match: 3. The CDR3 sequence is 13 residues long. The CDR3 DNA reads as TGTGCCAGTAAGGGGACAGGTTCCTACGAGCAGTACTTC. It specifies CASKGTGSYEQYF.

The chain uses TRBV28 and TRBJ2-7; 7 nucleotides align to TRBD2. Germline lookup yields CDR1 MDHEN and CDR2 SYDVKM. The V gene end was trimmed by 6 bases and the J gene end by 3 bases; junction bases not matched to a gene: 11. CDR3 length: 15 residues. The CDR3 nucleotides read TGTGCCAGCAGCCCCTCTAGCGGAGGGGACTACGAGCAGTACTTC. It codes for CASSPSSGGDYEQYF.

The genes are TRBV19 and TRBJ1-2; D unclear. The germline V gene has CDR1 LNHDA and CDR2 SQIVND (reference sequence). There are 16 residues in the CDR3. With 3 bases removed from V and 7 bases from J, the gap between germline ends came to 21 bases. The CDR3: CASSIVGGGPGGGYTF. The CDR3 nucleotides are TGTGCCAGTAGTATCGTTGGAGGAGGCCCAGGAGGTGGCTACACCTTC.

The rearrangement joins TRBV19 to TRBJ2-3, with D possibly being TRBD2 (5 bases). Germline V gives CDR1 LNHDA, CDR2 SQIVND (reference sequence). The length of the CDR3 is 14 residues. Trimming left V 3 bases short and J 8 bases short, with 15 bases between. CDR3 in amino acids: CASSIRGYEGTQYF. DNA of the CDR3: TGTGCCAGTAGTATCCGGGGTTATGAGGGTACGCAGTATTTT.

The genes are TRBV27 and TRBJ2-7, with unresolved D. Germline V lookup: CDR1 MNHEY, CDR2 SMNVEV (reference sequence). The CDR3 sequence is 12 residues long. V lost 4 bases and J 6 bases, leaving 10 bases between the germline ends. CDR3 sequence (DNA): TGTGCCAGCAGTTCGCCGATAGCCGAGCAGTACTTC. This encodes CASSSPIAEQYF.

The chain combines TRBV25-1 with TRBJ2-1; 8 positions agree with TRBD1. Germline V gives CDR1 MGHDK, CDR2 SYGVNS. The CDR3 sequence is 17 residues long. After removal of 5 bases from V and 2 bases from J, the junction contained 11 bases not matched to a gene. This CDR3 reads CASSWAGGTGAYNEQFF. DNA for the CDR3: TGTGCCAGCAGTTGGGCTGGCGGGACAGGTGCCTACAATGAGCAGTTCTTC.

In DNA, the CDR3 is TGTGCCAGTAGTATGGGACTGCCAGATACGCAGTATTTT. Translation gives CASSMGLPDTQYF. The rearrangement links TRBV19 to TRBJ2-3, with D maybe TRBD2 (6 bases). This CDR3 has 13 residues. V was clipped by 3 bases and J by 4 bases, with 8 bases between them. The germline gives CDR1 LNHDA, CDR2 SQIVND (reference sequence).

The chain uses TRBV19 and TRBJ1-2; 8 bases fit TRBD1. CDR1 and CDR2 from the germline V gene are LNHDA and SQIVND (reference sequence). The CDR3 has 14 residues. V lost 5 bases to trimming and J lost 5 bases; unmatched junction nucleotides: 7. CDR3 coding DNA: TGTGCCAGTAGTGCCCAGGGGGCAGGATATGGCTACACCTTC. It codes for CASSAQGAGYGYTF. The entire variable domain, with the rest obtained from reference TRBV19 and TRBJ1-2, is as follows: DGGITQSPKYLFRKEGQNVTLSCEQNLNHDAMYWYRQDPGQGLRLIYYSQIVNDFQKGDIAEGYSVSREKKESFPLTVTSAQKNPTAFYLCASSAQGAGYGYTFGSGTRLTVV.

Here the CDR3 DNA reads TGTGCCACCAGCAGAGATAGGGACAGTGGAACCTACGAGCAGTACTTC. Amino acid sequence: CATSRDRDSGTYEQYF. V and J are TRBV15 and TRBJ2-7; 7 bases map to TRBD1. The junction had 7 bases not matched to a gene; V was cut back by 0 bases and J by 2 bases. This CDR3 has 16 residues. Germline values: CDR1 LNHNV, CDR2 YYDKDF (reference sequence).

The CDR3 bases are TGTGCCAGCAAGGGGCGGATGTCCTACGAGCAGTACTTC. Amino acid sequence: CASKGRMSYEQYF. This chain uses TRBV27 with TRBJ2-7; tentatively, D is TRBD1 (5 bases). The CDR3 has 13 residues. CDR1 and CDR2 from the germline V gene are MNHEY and SMNVEV (reference sequence). Trimming removed 7 bases from V and 1 base from J, with 11 bases in between.

The rearrangement joins TRBV4-3 to TRBJ2-7; D is perhaps TRBD1 (5 bases). Trimming pared 0 bases from V and 1 base from J, leaving 10 bases between. In germline, CDR1 is LGHNA, CDR2 YSLEER. This CDR3 spans 15 amino acids. The DNA for the CDR3 is TGCGCCAGCAGCCAAGATTCAGGGATTTCCTACGAGCAGTACTTC. Protein sequence: CASSQDSGISYEQYF.

Here the CDR3 reads CASSYEGSITDTQYF. Written as DNA, the CDR3 is TGTGCCAGCAGTTACGAGGGCTCTATTACAGATACGCAGTATTTT. This chain links TRBV6-5 with TRBJ2-3, with D possibly matching TRBD2 (5 bases). This CDR3 region has 15 residues. V dropped 2 bases and J dropped 3 bases, with 12 bases sitting between them. Germline loops: CDR1 MNHEY, CDR2 SVGAGI.

V gene TRBV19 combines with J gene TRBJ2-1; D call uncertain. This CDR3 region has 15 residues. Germline CDR1 LNHDA, CDR2 SQIVND (reference sequence). V lost 5 bases and J lost 8, with 19 bases in between. The CDR3 loop reads CASSRLARSDYEQFF. The CDR3 DNA follows: TGTGCCAGTAGTCGACTGGCTCGTTCGGATTATGAGCAGTTCTTC.